One sample yielded the 23 T cell receptor beta chains listed below, sequenced in a study of CD8 T cells in ankylosing spondylitis. MiXCR, applied by TCRdb to the 5' RACE reads, yields one record per CDR3 protein. The sample consists of 40,000 to 55,000 distinct CDR3 sequences, about 7.8% of them appearing once. Material for sequencing was blood, either unsorted or a sorted T cell fraction (not recorded which). All receptors derive from a female donor with ankylosing spondylitis or in good health (not recorded which).

This clonotype was seen many times. This rearrangement joins TRBV6-2 or TRBV6-3 to TRBJ2-1, with 7 positions matching TRBD1. The germline CDR1 and CDR2 sequences are MNHEY and SVGEGT. J was trimmed by 5 bases and V by 7 bases; bases with no gene match: 14. This CDR3 has 16 residues. CDR3 in amino acids: CASKGATIARNNEQFF. In DNA form, the CDR3 reads TGTGCCAGCAAGGGGGCCACCATAGCGAGGAACAATGAGCAGTTCTTC.

This clonotype has ten or more counts. One end of the junction is discordant with germline, which a read error may explain. The V gene is TRBV5-1, the J gene TRBJ2-4; D perhaps matches TRBD2 (6 bases). CDR3 length: 16 residues. Germline assignment: CDR1 SGHRS and CDR2 YFSETQ. CDR3 DNA: TGCGCCAGCAGTTTGGAGGGTCGGGCCAGCCAAAACATTCAGTACTTC. Translation gives CASSLEGRASQNIQYF.

This clonotype was counted many times. This rearrangement joins TRBV12-3 or TRBV12-4 to TRBJ1-5; perhaps TRBD1 as D (5 bases). The CDR3 extends over 17 amino acids. The V end was cut by 2 bases, the J end by 2 bases, with 16 bases between. CDR3 region: CASSLRGWEGGNQPQHF. CDR3 nucleotides: TGTGCCAGCAGTTTAAGGGGTTGGGAGGGTGGCAATCAGCCCCAGCATTTT.

This clonotype was recorded at least ten times. The V and J genes are TRBV5-1 and TRBJ1-1; 9 positions match TRBD1. Germline assignment: CDR1 SGHRS and CDR2 YFSETQ. The CDR3 loop spans 15 amino acids. V shed 2 bases and J 5 bases; nucleotides not matched to a gene: 7. As DNA, the CDR3 is TGCGCCAGCAGCTTCCAGACAGGGGGGGCGACTGAAGCTTTCTTT. It yields the protein CASSFQTGGATEAFF.

This clonotype has just a few counts. The chain combines TRBV20-1 with TRBJ2-1; 9 bases match TRBD2. V shed 2 bases, J shed 1 base, and the junction held 9 bases outside the gene matches. Germline-derived CDR1 and CDR2 are DFQATT and SNEGSKA (reference sequence). The CDR3 is 17 residues long. In DNA, the CDR3 is TGCAGTGCTAGACCCGCGGGCGGGGGGGGTTCCTACAATGAGCAGTTCTTC. It yields the protein CSARPAGGGGSYNEQFF.

This clonotype has a count of ten or more. The chain has TRBV13 and TRBJ1-2, with D unclear. V lost 5 bases and J lost 2, with 9 bases in between. Per the germline V gene, CDR1 is PRHDT and CDR2 is FYEKMQ (reference sequence). The CDR3 loop spans 13 amino acids. The CDR3 sequence is CASSRDGNYGYTF. In DNA, the CDR3 is TGTGCCAGCAGCCGCGACGGGAACTATGGCTACACCTTC. Using reference TRBV13 and TRBJ1-2 for the parts outside the CDR3, the full variable domain is AAGVIQSPRHLIKEKRETATLKCYPIPRHDTVYWYQQGPGQDPQFLISFYEKMQSDKGSIPDRFSAQQFSDYHSELNMSSLELGDSALYFCASSRDGNYGYTFGSGTRLTVV.

This clonotype appeared many times. The chain carries TRBV6-2 or TRBV6-3 and TRBJ2-3, with a weak D call TRBD2 (6 bases). This CDR3 comprises 14 residues. Germline CDR1 MNHEY, CDR2 SVGEGT. V was shortened by 6 bases and J by 2 bases, with 12 bases between the two germline ends. This CDR3 reads CASSRGTSTDTQYF. CDR3 bases: TGTGCCAGCAGCCGCGGGACTTCCACAGATACGCAGTATTTT.

This clonotype appeared many times. No conserved phenylalanine or tryptophan is present at the end of the CDR3, so a read error is the likely explanation. It is unclear where the CDR3 begins or ends on the DNA, so no DNA is shown, and the CDR3 is as TCRdb lists it. The rearrangement joins TRBV3-1 to TRBJ2-5; whether TRBD1, the table's D call, matches the DNA was not checked. The CDR3 sequence runs 8 residues, both termini included. CDR1 is LGHDT, CDR2 YNNKEL, per germline (reference sequence). The CDR3 sequence: CASSPGPG.

This clonotype showed up many times. Written as DNA, the CDR3 is TGCGCCAGCAGCTTGGAAGGGGCCGGGAACTATGGCTACACCTTC. This translates into CASSLEGAGNYGYTF. The genes are TRBV5-1 and TRBJ1-2, with D possibly TRBD1 on 5 matching bases. Germline V gene lookup returns CDR1 SGHRS and CDR2 YFSETQ. V gave up 0 bases and J gave up 2 bases, with 11 bases separating them. The CDR3 has 15 amino acids.

The chain uses TRBV11-2 and TRBJ1-1; tentative D call: TRBD1 (5 bases). V was cut by 1 base and J by 11 bases, with 17 bases left in between. Germline CDR1 is SGHAT and CDR2 is FQNNGV. This CDR3 region has 14 residues. The CDR3 reads CASSLAVMGDGAFF. CDR3 DNA: TGTGCCAGCAGCTTAGCAGTTATGGGGGACGGGGCTTTCTTT.

The gene calls are TRBV12-3 or TRBV12-4 and TRBJ2-2, with TRBD2 matching 9 bases. V trimming: 6 bases; J trimming: 10 bases; junction bases outside the gene matches: 12. The CDR3 loop spans 15 amino acids. CDR3 bases: TGTGCCAGCAGCAGTAGCGGGGGCGCCTTCGAGGAGCTGTTTTTT. Protein product: CASSSSGGAFEELFF.

This clonotype was observed at least ten times. The chain is built from TRBV24-1 and TRBJ2-3; D possibly uses TRBD1 or TRBD2 (5 bases each). CDR3 length: 13 residues. V was trimmed by 9 bases and J by 2 bases, leaving 11 bases between them. Germline values: CDR1 KGHDR, CDR2 SFDVKD. CDR3 sequence reads: CATGTDFTDTQYF. In nucleotides, the CDR3 is TGTGCCACCGGGACGGACTTCACAGATACGCAGTATTTT.

This clonotype was observed at least ten times. This chain joins TRBV5-1 and TRBJ1-5; D is uncertain. V was cut by 4 bases and J by 3 bases, with 8 bases left in between. CDR1 and CDR2 (germline): SGHRS, YFSETQ. The CDR3 runs to 13 residues. The CDR3: CASSHDSNQPQHF. The CDR3 DNA follows: TGCGCCAGCAGCCACGACTCCAATCAGCCCCAGCATTTT.

The J gene is TRBJ1-1, the V gene TRBV7-9, with D perhaps matching TRBD1 (6 bases). The CDR3 is 12 residues long. CDR1 is SEHNR, CDR2 FQNEAQ, per germline (reference sequence). The germline V and J ends were trimmed by 10 bases and 1 base, with 10 bases remaining between them. CDR3: CAILQGNTEAFF. Written as DNA, the CDR3 is TGTGCCATACTACAGGGGAACACTGAAGCTTTCTTT.

The rearrangement links TRBV7-9 to TRBJ1-1; no firm D call. Trimming cost V 5 bases and J 5 bases, with 21 bases left between them. The CDR3 consists of 16 residues. CDR1 is SEHNR and CDR2 is FQNEAQ in the germline V gene (reference sequence). CDR3 nucleotide sequence: TGTGCCAGCAGCAAGAATAGACGACCCACGGGGACTGAAGCTTTCTTT. It yields the protein CASSKNRRPTGTEAFF.

Many counts were recorded for this clonotype. V usage is TRBV5-1 and J usage is TRBJ1-1, with D unresolved. This CDR3 has 15 residues. V was shortened by 0 bases and J by 6 bases, with 15 bases between the two germline ends. Germline V lookup: CDR1 SGHRS, CDR2 YFSETQ. The CDR3 coding sequence is TGCGCCAGCAGCTTGGATGGATCATCGGGGTCTGAAGCTTTCTTT. Its translation is CASSLDGSSGSEAFF.

This clonotype showed up many times. This chain uses TRBV10-3 with TRBJ2-7; no reliable D call. The length of the CDR3 is 13 residues. Trimming removed 6 bases from V and 4 bases from J, with 13 bases in between. CDR1 is ENHRY and CDR2 is SYGVKD in the germline V gene. In DNA, the CDR3 is TGTGCCATCAGGGACGGCTCCTCTTACGAGCAGTACGTC. Amino acid sequence: CAIRDGSSYEQYV.

This clonotype was seen at least ten times. The rearrangement joins TRBV9 to TRBJ2-2; possible D gene TRBD1, 6 bases. From germline, CDR1 is SGDLS and CDR2 YYNGEE. V lost 4 bases and J 0 bases, leaving 7 bases between the germline ends. The CDR3 covers 14 residues. CDR3 protein: CASSRGTNTGELFF. DNA of the CDR3: TGTGCCAGCAGCAGGGGGACGAACACCGGGGAGCTGTTTTTT.

This clonotype has a count of ten or more. V and J are TRBV5-1 and TRBJ2-2, with 7 bases matching TRBD2. Germline V gives CDR1 SGHRS, CDR2 YFSETQ. The CDR3 spans 14 residues. The J segment lost 3 bases and the V segment lost 8 bases, leaving 7 bases of the junction unmatched. The CDR3 loop is CASLRDYDTGELFF. The CDR3 DNA follows: TGCGCCAGTCTCCGGGACTATGACACCGGGGAGCTGTTTTTT.

This clonotype occurred many times. V gene TRBV5-1 combines with J gene TRBJ1-1; D gene unclear. CDR1 is SGHRS and CDR2 is YFSETQ in the germline V gene. CDR3 length equals 15 residues. V gave up 0 bases and J gave up 3 bases, with 12 bases separating them. The CDR3 spells CASSLEPRGDTEAFF. The CDR3 DNA reads as TGCGCCAGCAGCTTGGAGCCTCGTGGGGACACTGAAGCTTTCTTT. The whole variable domain, filled in from reference TRBV5-1 and TRBJ1-1, reads KAGVTQTPRYLIKTRGQQVTLSCSPISGHRSVSWYQQTPGQGLQFLFEYFSETQRNKGNFPGRFSGRQFSNSRSEMNVSTLELGDSALYLCASSLEPRGDTEAFFGQGTRLTVV.

There are many counts of this clonotype. V and J are TRBV20-1 and TRBJ1-5; possibly TRBD1 for D (6 bases). CDR1 is DFQATT and CDR2 is SNEGSKA in the germline V gene (reference sequence). The V gene lost 6 bases and the J gene lost 7 bases, with 16 bases spanning the gap. The CDR3 spans 13 residues. CDR3 nucleotides: TGCAGTGCGGAAAAGGACAGACAGCAGCCCCAGCATTTT. Its translation is CSAEKDRQQPQHF.

This clonotype was observed at least ten times. The chain combines TRBV20-1 with TRBJ2-3; 14 nucleotides agree with TRBD2. The CDR3 extends over 16 amino acids. V lost 0 bases, J lost 4 bases, and 3 bases stayed unmatched. CDR1 is DFQATT and CDR2 is SNEGSKA in the germline V gene (reference sequence). The CDR3 spells CSARDPTSGGADTQYF. The CDR3 region has the DNA TGCAGTGCTAGAGATCCGACTAGCGGGGGGGCAGATACGCAGTATTTT.

This clonotype was counted ten times or more. The V and J genes are TRBV10-3 and TRBJ2-1; 11 bases map to TRBD2. With V trimmed by 0 bases and J by 4 bases, 5 bases remained unmatched. The CDR3 totals 17 residues. Germline V gives CDR1 ENHRY, CDR2 SYGVKD. The CDR3 region has the DNA TGTGCCATCAGTGAGTCTTCGACTAGCGGGGTATACAATGAGCAGTTCTTC. Translated: CAISESSTSGVYNEQFF.